This T cell receptor (beta chain) emerged from a study of T cell responses to AZD1222 COVID-19 vaccine. The overall study: Pooled together were second doses at about 4 or about 12 weeks.

A word on this clone: Its antigen is undetermined.

Germline V gives CDR1 SEHNR, CDR2 FQNEAQ (reference sequence). V was cut by 3 bases and J by 2 bases, with 7 bases left in between. This CDR3 contains 13 residues. This table comes from immunoSEQ multiplex PCR, and its TCRdb copy is limited to in-frame clones, with some not included. The table lists approximately 160,000 clones, 87% of them singletons. General study results and limits: At baseline, just 6 or 7 AZD1222 recipients tested seropositive. Without day 14 samples, only post-peak T cell repertoires were studied.

This TCR came from an adult in good health. V is TRBV7-9 and J is TRBJ1-2; possible D gene TRBD1, 5 bases. Specimen: peripheral blood, collected on day 0 of AZD1222 vaccination. DNA for the CDR3: TGTGCCAGCAGCTTGGGGCAGAACTATGGCTACACCTTC. As protein: CASSLGQNYGYTF. The whole variable domain, filled in from reference TRBV7-9 and TRBJ1-2, reads DTGVSQNPRHKITKRGQNVTFRCDPISEHNRLYWYRQTLGQGPEFLTYFQNEAQLEKSRLLSDRFSAERPKGSFSTLEIQRTEQGDSAMYLCASSLGQNYGYTFGSGTRLTVV.